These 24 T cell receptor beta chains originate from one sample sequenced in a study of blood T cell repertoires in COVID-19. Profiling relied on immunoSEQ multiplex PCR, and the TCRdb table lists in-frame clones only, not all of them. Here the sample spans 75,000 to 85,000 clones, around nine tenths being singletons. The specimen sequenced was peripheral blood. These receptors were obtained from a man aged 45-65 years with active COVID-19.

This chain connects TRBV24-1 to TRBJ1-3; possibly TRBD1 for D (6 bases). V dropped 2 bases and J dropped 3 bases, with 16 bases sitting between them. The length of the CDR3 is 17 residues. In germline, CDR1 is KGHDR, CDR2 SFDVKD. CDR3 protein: CATSDSGQRVFGNTIYF. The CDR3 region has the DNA TGTGCCACCAGTGATTCGGGACAAAGGGTTTTTGGAAACACCATATATTTT.

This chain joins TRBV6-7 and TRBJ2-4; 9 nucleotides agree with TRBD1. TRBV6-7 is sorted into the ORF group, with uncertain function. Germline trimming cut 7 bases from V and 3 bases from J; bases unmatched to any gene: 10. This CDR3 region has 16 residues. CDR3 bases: TGTGCCAGCACCCCCGACAGGGGGAGTGACAAAAACATTCAGTACTTC. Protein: CASTPDRGSDKNIQYF.

CDR3 sequence (DNA): TGTGCCAGCAGCCCGTCTGGAGGGTACGAGCAGTACTTC. Its translation is CASSPSGGYEQYF. The V gene is TRBV11-2, the J gene TRBJ2-7; the D gene is possibly TRBD2 (6 bases). The CDR3 covers 13 residues. Per the germline V gene, CDR1 is SGHAT and CDR2 is FQNNGV. V shed 5 bases and J shed 4 bases, with 12 bases lying between them.

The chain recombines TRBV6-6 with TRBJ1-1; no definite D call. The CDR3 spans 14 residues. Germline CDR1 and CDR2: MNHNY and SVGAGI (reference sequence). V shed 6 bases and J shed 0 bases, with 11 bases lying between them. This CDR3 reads CASSAGGLNTEAFF. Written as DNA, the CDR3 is TGTGCCAGCAGCGCAGGAGGCCTGAACACTGAAGCTTTCTTT.

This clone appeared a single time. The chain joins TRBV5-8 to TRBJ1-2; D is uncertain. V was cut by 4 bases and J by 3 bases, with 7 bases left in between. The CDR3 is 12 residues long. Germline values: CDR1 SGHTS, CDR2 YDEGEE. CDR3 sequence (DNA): TGTGCCAGCAGCCGAGTAGACTATGGCTACACCTTC. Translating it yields CASSRVDYGYTF.

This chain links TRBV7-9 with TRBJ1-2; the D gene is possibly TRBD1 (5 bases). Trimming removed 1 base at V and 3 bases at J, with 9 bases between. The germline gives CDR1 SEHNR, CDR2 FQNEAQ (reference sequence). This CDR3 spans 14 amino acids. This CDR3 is CASSLVPGDYGYTF. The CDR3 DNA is TGTGCCAGCAGCTTAGTTCCGGGGGACTATGGCTACACCTTC.

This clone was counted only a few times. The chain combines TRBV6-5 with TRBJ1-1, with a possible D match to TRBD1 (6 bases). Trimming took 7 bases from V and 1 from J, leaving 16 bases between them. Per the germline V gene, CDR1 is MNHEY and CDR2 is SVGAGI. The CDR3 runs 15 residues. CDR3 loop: CASNWGPGQNTEAFF. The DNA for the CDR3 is TGTGCCAGCAATTGGGGTCCGGGACAGAACACTGAAGCTTTCTTT.

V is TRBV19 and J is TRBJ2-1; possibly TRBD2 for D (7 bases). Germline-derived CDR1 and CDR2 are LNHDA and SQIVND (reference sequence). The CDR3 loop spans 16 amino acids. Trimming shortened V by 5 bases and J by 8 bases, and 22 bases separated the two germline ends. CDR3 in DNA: TGTGCCAGTAGTGTATCCTCGGGGCGCGGGGGCCATGAGCAGTTCTTC. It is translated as CASSVSSGRGGHEQFF.

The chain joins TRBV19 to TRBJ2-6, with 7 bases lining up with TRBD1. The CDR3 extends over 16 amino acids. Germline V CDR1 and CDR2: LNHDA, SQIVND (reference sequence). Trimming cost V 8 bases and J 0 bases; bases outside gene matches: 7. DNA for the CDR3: TGTGCCAGTGTTCAGGGGGAGAACTCTGGGGCCAACGTCCTGACTTTC. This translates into CASVQGENSGANVLTF.

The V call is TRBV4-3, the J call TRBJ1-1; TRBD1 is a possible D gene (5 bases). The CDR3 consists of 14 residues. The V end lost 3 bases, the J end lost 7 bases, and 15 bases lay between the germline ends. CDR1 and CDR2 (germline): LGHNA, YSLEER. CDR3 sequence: CASSQAQGPLEAFF. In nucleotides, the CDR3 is TGCGCCAGCAGCCAGGCTCAGGGTCCCCTTGAAGCTTTCTTT.

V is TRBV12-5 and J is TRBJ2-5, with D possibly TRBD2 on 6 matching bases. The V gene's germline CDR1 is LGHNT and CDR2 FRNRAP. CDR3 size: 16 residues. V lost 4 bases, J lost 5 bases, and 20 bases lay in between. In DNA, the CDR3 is TGTGCTAGTGGTTCTTCCCCCACGCTGGGAGGCGAGACCCAGTACTTC. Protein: CASGSSPTLGGETQYF. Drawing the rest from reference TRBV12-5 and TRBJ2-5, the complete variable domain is DARVTQTPRHKVTEMGQEVTMRCQPILGHNTVFWYRQTMMQGLELLAYFRNRAPLDDSGMPKDRFSAEMPDATLATLKIQPSEPRDSAVYFCASGSSPTLGGETQYFGPGTRLLVL.

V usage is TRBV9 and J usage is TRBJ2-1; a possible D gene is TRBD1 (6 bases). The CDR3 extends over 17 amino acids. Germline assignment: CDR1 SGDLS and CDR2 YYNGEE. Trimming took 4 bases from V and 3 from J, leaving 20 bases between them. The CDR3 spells CASSPSSAGVGYNEQFF. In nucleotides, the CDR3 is TGTGCCAGCAGCCCTAGCTCTGCAGGGGTAGGCTACAATGAGCAGTTCTTC.

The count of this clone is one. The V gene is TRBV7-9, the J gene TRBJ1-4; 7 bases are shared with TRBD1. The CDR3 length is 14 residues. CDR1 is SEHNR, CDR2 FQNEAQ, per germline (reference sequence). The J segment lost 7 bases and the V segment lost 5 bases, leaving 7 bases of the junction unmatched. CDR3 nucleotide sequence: TGTGCCAGCAGCCGTTCAGGGGGTGGTGAAAAACTGTTTTTT. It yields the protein CASSRSGGGEKLFF.

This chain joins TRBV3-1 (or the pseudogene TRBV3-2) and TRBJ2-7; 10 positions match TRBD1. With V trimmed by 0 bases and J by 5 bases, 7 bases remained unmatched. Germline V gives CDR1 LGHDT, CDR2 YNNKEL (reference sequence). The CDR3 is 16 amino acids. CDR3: CASSQDRGTGVHEQYF. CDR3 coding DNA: TGTGCCAGCAGCCAAGATCGGGGGACAGGGGTCCACGAGCAGTACTTC.

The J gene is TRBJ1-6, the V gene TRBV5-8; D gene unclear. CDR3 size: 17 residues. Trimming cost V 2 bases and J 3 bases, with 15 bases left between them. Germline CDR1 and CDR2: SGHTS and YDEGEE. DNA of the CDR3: TGTGCCAGCAGCTTTGATACCGGCGGAAACTATAATTCACCCCTCCACTTT. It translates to CASSFDTGGNYNSPLHF.

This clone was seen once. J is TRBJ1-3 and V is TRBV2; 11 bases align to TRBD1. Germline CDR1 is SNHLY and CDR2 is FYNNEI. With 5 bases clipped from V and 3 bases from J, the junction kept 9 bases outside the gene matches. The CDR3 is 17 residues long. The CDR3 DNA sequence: TGTGCCAGCAGTCTGATCGGACAGGGGGCGGGTGGAAACACCATATATTTT. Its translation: CASSLIGQGAGGNTIYF.

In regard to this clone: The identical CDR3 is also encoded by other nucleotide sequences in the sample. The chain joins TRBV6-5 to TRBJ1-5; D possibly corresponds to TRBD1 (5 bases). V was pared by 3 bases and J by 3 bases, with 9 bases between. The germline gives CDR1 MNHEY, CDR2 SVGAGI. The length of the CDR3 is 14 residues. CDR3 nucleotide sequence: TGTGCCAGCAGTTATACAGGCTCCAATCAGCCCCAGCATTTT. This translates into CASSYTGSNQPQHF.

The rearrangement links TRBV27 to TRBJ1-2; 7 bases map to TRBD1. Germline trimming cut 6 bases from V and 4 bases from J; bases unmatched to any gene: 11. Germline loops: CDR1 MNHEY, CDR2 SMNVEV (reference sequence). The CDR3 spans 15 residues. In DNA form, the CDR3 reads TGTGCCAGCAGCCGTATACAGGGGCAGGCCTATGGCTACACCTTC. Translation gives CASSRIQGQAYGYTF.

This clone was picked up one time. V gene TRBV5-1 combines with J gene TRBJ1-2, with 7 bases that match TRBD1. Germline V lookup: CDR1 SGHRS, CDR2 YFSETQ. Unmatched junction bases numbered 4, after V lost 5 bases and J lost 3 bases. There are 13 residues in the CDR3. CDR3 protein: CASRIDRDYGYTF. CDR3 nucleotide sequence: TGCGCCAGCAGGATCGACAGGGACTATGGCTACACCTTC. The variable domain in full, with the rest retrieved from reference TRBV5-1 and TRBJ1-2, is KAGVTQTPRYLIKTRGQQVTLSCSPISGHRSVSWYQQTPGQGLQFLFEYFSETQRNKGNFPGRFSGRQFSNSRSEMNVSTLELGDSALYLCASRIDRDYGYTFGSGTRLTVV.

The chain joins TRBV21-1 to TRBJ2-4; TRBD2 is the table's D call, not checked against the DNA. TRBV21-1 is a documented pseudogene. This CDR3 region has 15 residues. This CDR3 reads CASSKVDSSKNIQYF. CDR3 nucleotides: TGTGCCAGCAGCAAAGTGGATAGCAGCAAAAACATTCAGTACTTC.

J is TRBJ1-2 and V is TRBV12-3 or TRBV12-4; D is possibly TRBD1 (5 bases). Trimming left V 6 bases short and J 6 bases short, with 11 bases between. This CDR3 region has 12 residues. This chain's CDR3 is CASRPDSDGYTF. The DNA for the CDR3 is TGTGCCAGCAGACCCGACAGTGATGGCTACACCTTC.

The CDR3 region has the DNA TGTGCCAGCAGCGACCGGGACAACTCCTACGAGCAGTACTTC. As protein: CASSDRDNSYEQYF. The chain uses TRBV9 and TRBJ2-7; tentatively, D is TRBD1 (6 bases). Trimming removed 3 bases from V and 0 bases from J, with 10 bases in between. There are 14 residues in the CDR3. CDR1 and CDR2 (germline): SGDLS, YYNGEE. The full variable domain, completed using reference TRBV9 and TRBJ2-7, is DSGVTQTPKHLITATGQRVTLRCSPRSGDLSVYWYQQSLDQGLQFLIQYYNGEERAKGNILERFSAQQFPDLHSELNLSSLELGDSALYFCASSDRDNSYEQYFGPGTRLTVT.

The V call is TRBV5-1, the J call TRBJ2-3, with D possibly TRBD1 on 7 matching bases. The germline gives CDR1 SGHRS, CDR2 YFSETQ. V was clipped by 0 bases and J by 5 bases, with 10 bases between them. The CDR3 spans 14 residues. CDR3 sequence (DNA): TGCGCCAGCAGCTTGGGGCAGGGGGGAGATACGCAGTATTTT. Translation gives CASSLGQGGDTQYF.

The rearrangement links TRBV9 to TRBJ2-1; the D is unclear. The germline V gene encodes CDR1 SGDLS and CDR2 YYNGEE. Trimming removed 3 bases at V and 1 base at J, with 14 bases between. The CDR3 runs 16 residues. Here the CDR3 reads CASSGRIATSYNEQFF. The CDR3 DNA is TGTGCCAGCAGCGGACGGATAGCAACATCCTACAATGAGCAGTTCTTC.